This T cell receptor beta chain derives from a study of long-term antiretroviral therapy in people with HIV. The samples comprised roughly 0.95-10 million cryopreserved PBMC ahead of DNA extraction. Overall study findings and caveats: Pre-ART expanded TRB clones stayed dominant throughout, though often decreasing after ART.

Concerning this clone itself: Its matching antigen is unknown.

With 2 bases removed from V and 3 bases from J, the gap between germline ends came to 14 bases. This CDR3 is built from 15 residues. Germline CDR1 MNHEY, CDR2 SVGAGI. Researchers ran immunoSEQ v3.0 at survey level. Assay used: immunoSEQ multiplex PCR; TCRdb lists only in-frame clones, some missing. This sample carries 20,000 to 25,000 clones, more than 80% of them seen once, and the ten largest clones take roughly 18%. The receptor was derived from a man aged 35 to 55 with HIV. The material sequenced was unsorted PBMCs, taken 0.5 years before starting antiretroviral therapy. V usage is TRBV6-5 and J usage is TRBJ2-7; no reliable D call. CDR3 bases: TGTGCCAGCAGTTACGTCCGGCCCCCAGGCTACGAGCAGTACTTC. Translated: CASSYVRPPGYEQYF.